Listed here is a single T cell receptor (beta chain). What this receptor recognizes is not known. It has no much larger one-base neighbor in the sample; base qualities were not kept. These data are taken from a study of immune evolution from preneoplasia to lung adenocarcinoma (dated by TCRdb to 2020 to 2022). For the wider study: No AAH lesions showed HLA loss of heterozygosity, compared with 7% of AIS, 15% of MIA and under 35% of ADC lesions. Immune contexture across lung adenocarcinoma precursors and invasive adenocarcinoma was profiled using immune gene expression, TCR sequencing and multiplex immunofluorescence. Sample size was determined by specimen availability and not by a prior power calculation. The overall cohort comprised approximately 53 patients with pulmonary nodules who underwent surgical resection. Resected precursor lesions (AAH, AIS, MIA) and invasive adenocarcinomas were each compared against paired morphologically normal lung tissue. TCR sequencing data were obtained from more than 45 patients. It was reported in the study that 100 to 110 samples were used for TCR sequencing. POLYSOLVER was used to infer Class I HLA alleles from exome data, while LOHHLA was used to detect allele-specific HLA loss. The immune data were combined with whole exome sequencing and methylation data from the same cohort of nodules. What the authors observed across the whole study: KRAS-mutant nodules showed the highest T cell clonality compared with EGFR-mutant or double wild-type lesions. The findings reflected association rather than direct causation, and larger cohorts with long-term follow-up and longitudinal biopsies were considered necessary. All patients were from Japan and China, so applicability to Western populations was uncertain. Top T cell clone frequencies were highest in normal lung and appeared to decrease progressively from AAH through AIS, MIA and invasive adenocarcinoma. Normal lung showed the highest clonality, whereas later-stage lesions appeared to have higher T cell density and diversity but lower clonality.

Patients underwent resection in Japan or China between about 2013 and 2018. Two lung cancer pathologists independently confirmed the histologic diagnosis of each case on H&E slides. Macro-dissection after pathologic assessment enriched premalignant or tumor cells for nucleic acid extraction. FFPE tissue was used for DNA isolation with the AllPrep DNA/RNA FFPE Kit. The CDR3 contains 19 residues, cysteine and phenylalanine counted. Kept here is only the CDR3 DNA, which spans 57 bases and is read in frame from base 1. Compared with germline, V lacks 1 base and J lacks 5 bases; bases without a gene match: 10. Sequences LNHDA (CDR1) and SQIVND (CDR2) are obtained from the germline V gene (reference sequence). TCR beta CDR3 regions were sequenced from DNA using the immunoSEQ hsTCRbeta Kit. On the study's bioinformatics: The ImmunoSEQ Analyzer was used to analyse the TCR sequencing data. T cell clonality was defined as 1 minus Pielou's evenness, calculated on productive rearrangements. To measure T cell diversity, the inverse Simpson index was applied to productive templates. T cell density was TCR beta template counts normalized to usable DNA, estimated by amplifying and sequencing housekeeping genes. TCR metrics were compared across histologic stages using two-sided Kruskal-Wallis tests. The table was pulled from immuneACCESS by TCRdb, which kept in-frame rearrangements only. Such tables lose some clones; where checked, under half of the loss comes from unresolved V genes, and the rest has no known cause. The V and J calls and the clone size are those of that table, but D and trimming were determined from the DNA. This sample holds 9,000 to 10,000 clones; approximately 75% were observed only once. Around 3.1% of the sample goes to the ten largest clones.

Sequenced material: FFPE lung adenocarcinoma in situ tissue. The sample's cell subset or site label, in plain terms: preinvasive adenocarcinoma in situ (AIS). The clonotype was recovered from a person aged 70 to 85 with lung adenocarcinoma. The chain is encoded by TRBV19 joined to TRBJ2-1; TRBD2 agrees with 14 junctional bases. In nucleotide form, the sequence is TGTGCCAGTAGTATAGGTGGGGGGACTAGCGGGAGTAGCCACAATGAGCAGTTCTTC. This sequence encodes CASSIGGGTSGSSHNEQFF.